The next 8 T cell receptor beta chains were all read from a single sample in a study of Ad26.COV2.S vaccination and SARS-CoV-2 variants. Libraries were prepared by immunoSEQ multiplex PCR; TCRdb keeps only in-frame clonotypes and omits some of them. The table shows around 500,000 clones, with 89% occurring only once. The treatment is: around 19 received Ad26.COV2.S at low or high dose, single or two shots; about five received placebo; per-sample allocation not given. The study sampled participants on day 63 after the first vaccine or placebo injection. Sequencing used peripheral blood, obtained in a trial of Ad26.COV2.S vaccine versus placebo. Receptors were obtained from a person between 18 and 65 years old who received the Ad26.COV2.S COVID-19 vaccine or a placebo.

The chain recombines TRBV28 with TRBJ2-7, with 7 bases identical to TRBD2. From germline, CDR1 is MDHEN and CDR2 SYDVKM. V was pared by 5 bases and J by 5 bases, with 9 bases of the junction left unmatched. CDR3 size: 14 residues. The CDR3 loop reads CASSPPGGVNEQYF. The CDR3 nucleotides are TGTGCCAGCAGTCCCCCTGGGGGGGTCAACGAGCAGTACTTC.

The chain links TRBV7-8 to TRBJ2-3; 12 bases are a match to TRBD2. This CDR3 is built from 16 residues. Germline values: CDR1 SGHVS, CDR2 FQNEAQ. V gave up 5 bases and J gave up 6 bases; unmatched junction bases: 9. The chain's CDR3 is CASSPNRTSGTDTQYF. DNA of the CDR3: TGTGCCAGCAGCCCTAATCGGACTAGCGGGACTGATACGCAGTATTTT.

The V call is TRBV7-3, the J call TRBJ2-3; D ambiguous. The CDR3 spans 15 residues. V lost 1 base, J lost 3 bases, and 11 bases lay in between. The V gene's germline CDR1 is SGHTA and CDR2 FQGTGA. CDR3 DNA: TGTGCCAGCAGCTTAAGTGGGTTAGCAACAGATACGCAGTATTTT. Protein product: CASSLSGLATDTQYF.

This clone has just one count. V and J are TRBV6-6 and TRBJ1-1; D perhaps matches TRBD1 (5 bases). The CDR3 totals 13 residues. Germline V gene lookup returns CDR1 MNHNY and CDR2 SVGAGI (reference sequence). Trimming removed 7 bases from V and 0 bases from J, with 9 bases in between. This chain's CDR3 is CASNTGLNTEAFF. The DNA of the CDR3 is TGTGCCAGCAATACAGGATTGAACACTGAAGCTTTCTTT.

This clone was detected only a few times. Other nucleotide sequences from this sample produce the same CDR3. V is TRBV6-5 and J is TRBJ1-5, with 8 positions matching TRBD1. V lost 6 bases, J lost 2 bases, and 6 bases stayed unmatched. CDR1 and CDR2 from the germline V gene are MNHEY and SVGAGI. CDR3 length: 15 amino acids. The CDR3 sequence is CASRPDRGRNQPQHF. The CDR3 bases are TGTGCCAGCAGACCCGACAGGGGTCGCAATCAGCCCCAGCATTTT.

This chain uses TRBV19 with TRBJ2-7; the D is unclear. This CDR3 region has 13 residues. CDR1 is LNHDA, CDR2 SQIVND, per germline (reference sequence). Trimming took off 7 bases at V and 8 bases at J, with 18 bases between the two ends. CDR3 residues: CASTTDGSSKQYF. The CDR3 DNA follows: TGTGCCAGTACCACGGACGGATCCTCCAAGCAGTACTTC.

The chain uses TRBV6-1 and TRBJ1-2; D unresolved. The V end was cut by 2 bases, the J end by 3 bases, with 16 bases between. The germline CDR1 and CDR2 sequences are MNHNS and SASEGT. This CDR3 spans 16 amino acids. The CDR3 nucleotides read TGTGCCAGCAGTGAAAGTATGGCAGGACCGCACTATGGCTACACCTTC. Translation gives CASSESMAGPHYGYTF.

This chain links TRBV5-1 with TRBJ2-1; D is unresolved. Trimming stripped 1 base from V and 7 bases from J, with 12 bases between. This CDR3 has 14 amino acids. CDR1 is SGHRS, CDR2 YFSETQ, per germline. The CDR3 here is CASSLRTKGNEQFF. CDR3 DNA sequence: TGCGCCAGCAGCTTGAGGACGAAAGGGAATGAGCAGTTCTTC.